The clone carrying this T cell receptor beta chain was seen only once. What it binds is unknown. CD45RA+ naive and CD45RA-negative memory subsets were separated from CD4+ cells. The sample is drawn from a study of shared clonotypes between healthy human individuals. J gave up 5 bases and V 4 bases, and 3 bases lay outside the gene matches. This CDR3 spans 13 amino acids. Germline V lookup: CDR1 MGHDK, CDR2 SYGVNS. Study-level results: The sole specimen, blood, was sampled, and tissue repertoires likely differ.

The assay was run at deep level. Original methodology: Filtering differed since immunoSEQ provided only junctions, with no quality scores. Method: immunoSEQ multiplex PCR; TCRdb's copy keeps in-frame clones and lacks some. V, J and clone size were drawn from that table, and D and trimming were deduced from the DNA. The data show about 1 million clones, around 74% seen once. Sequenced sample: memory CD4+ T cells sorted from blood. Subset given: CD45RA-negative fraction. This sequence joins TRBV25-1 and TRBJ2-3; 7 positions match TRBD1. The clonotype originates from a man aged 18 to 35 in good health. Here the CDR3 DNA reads TGTGCCAGCAGTGCTAGGGGGCAAGATACGCAGTATTTT. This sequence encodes CASSARGQDTQYF.